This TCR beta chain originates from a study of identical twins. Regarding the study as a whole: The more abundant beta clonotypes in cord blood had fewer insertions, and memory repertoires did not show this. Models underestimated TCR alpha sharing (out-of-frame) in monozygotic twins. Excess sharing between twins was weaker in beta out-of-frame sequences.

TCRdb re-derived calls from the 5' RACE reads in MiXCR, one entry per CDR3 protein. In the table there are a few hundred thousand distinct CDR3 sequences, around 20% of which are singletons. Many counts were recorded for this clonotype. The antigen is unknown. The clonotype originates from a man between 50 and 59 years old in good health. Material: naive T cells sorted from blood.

The CDR3 nucleotides read TGCGCCAGCAGCCAAGAGTCGCCAGGGGGTAACGAGCAGTACTTC. It translates to CASSQESPGGNEQYF. The V gene is TRBV4-1, the J gene TRBJ2-7, with 7 bases fitting TRBD1. Per germline, CDR1 MGHRA and CDR2 YSYEKL. V lost 0 bases to trimming and J lost 5 bases; unmatched junction nucleotides: 7. This CDR3 is 15 amino acids long.